The TCR beta chain described here comes from a study of OX40 agonist ivuxolimab in advanced cancers. Overall study: Intravenous ivuxolimab at 0.01 to 10 mg/kg was given to patients every 2 weeks.

Study-wide results and limits: The study did not work out the antigen specificity of the expanded peripheral T cells. CD8+ T cells were the subset that, on average, had more expanded clones than CD4+. Compared with others, partial responders at 0.1-3.0 mg/kg displayed clonal expansion among the lowest.

There are 16 residues in the CDR3. Germline-derived CDR1 and CDR2 are LGHNT and FRNRAP. Losses at the gene ends were 2 bases for V and 3 bases for J; bases not matched to a gene: 8. On this clone itself: Its antigen is still unknown.

Sequencing was performed with immunoSEQ multiplex PCR; in TCRdb, only in-frame clones are kept and a portion is missing. Of approximately 69,000 clones in the sample, 90% to 95% were seen once. The sequences come from CD4+ or CD8+ T cells sorted from blood, collected in a trial of the OX40 agonist ivuxolimab. This receptor was obtained from an adult with an advanced solid tumor such as melanoma, head and neck, liver or kidney cancer. The chain is built from TRBV12-5 and TRBJ2-3; 7 bases are a match to TRBD2. The CDR3 nucleotides are TGTGCTAGTGGTTTGCCCACCGGACTAGAGACAGATACGCAGTATTTT. Protein: CASGLPTGLETDTQYF.